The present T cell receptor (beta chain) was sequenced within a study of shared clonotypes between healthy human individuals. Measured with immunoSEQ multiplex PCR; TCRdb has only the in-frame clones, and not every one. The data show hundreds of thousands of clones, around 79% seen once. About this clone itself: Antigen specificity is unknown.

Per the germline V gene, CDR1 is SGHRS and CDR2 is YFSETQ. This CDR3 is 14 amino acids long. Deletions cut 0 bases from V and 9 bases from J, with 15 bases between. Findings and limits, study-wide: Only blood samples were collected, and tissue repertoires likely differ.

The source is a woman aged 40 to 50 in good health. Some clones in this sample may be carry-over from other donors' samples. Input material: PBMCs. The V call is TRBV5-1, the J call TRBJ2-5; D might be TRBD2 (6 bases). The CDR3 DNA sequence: TGCGCCAGCAGCTTGGTGGGGGAGGCGGTGGCCCAGTACTTC. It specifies CASSLVGEAVAQYF.